Listed below are T cell receptor beta chains from one sample, sequenced in a study of cytomegalovirus exposure and HLA in healthy donors. Generated by immunoSEQ multiplex PCR, the TCRdb table keeps only in-frame clones and is missing some. Among 100,000 to 150,000 clones listed, approximately 80% were seen once. Material for sequencing was PBMCs. Receptors originate from a man between 18 and 35 years old in good health and CMV-seronegative. Both conserved end residues are part of each CDR3. A D gene is named only where the DNA matches it firmly. Clone size is shown for a subset of rows, as once, few, many or a class of expanded clone.

size: -
V: TRBV5-4
J: TRBJ1-2
D: -
DNA: TGTGCCAGCAGAGGCACAGGGCCTTCTAACTATGGCTACACCTTC
CDR3: CASRGTGPSNYGYTF

size: -
V: TRBV7-2
J: TRBJ2-3
D: TRBD2
DNA: TGTGCCAGCAGCGCAAGACTAGCGGGGGGTCATACGCAGTATTTT
CDR3: CASSARLAGGHTQYF

size: -
V: TRBV2
J: TRBJ1-6
D: TRBD1
DNA: TGTGCCAGCAGTGAAAGACAGGGGGGCTCACCCCTCCACTTT
CDR3: CASSERQGGSPLHF

size: -
V: TRBV6-5
J: TRBJ2-7
D: TRBD2
DNA: TGTGCCAGCAGTTACCTGGGGAGGGCCTACGAGCAGTACTTC
CDR3: CASSYLGRAYEQYF

size: -
V: TRBV7-9
J: TRBJ1-5
D: -
DNA: TGTGCCAGCAGCTTCTATAGCAATCAGCCCCAGCATTTT
CDR3: CASSFYSNQPQHF

size: -
V: TRBV6-1
J: TRBJ2-5
D: -
DNA: TGTGCCAGCACTCCGGGAGAGACCCAGTACTTC
CDR3: CASTPGETQYF

size: -
V: TRBV4-1
J: TRBJ1-1
D: TRBD1
DNA: TGCGCCAGCAGCCAAGATGATGGGACAGGGGGCCGAGGGCTAAAGGCTGAAGCTTTCTTT
CDR3: CASSQDDGTGGRGLKAEAFF

size: -
V: TRBV2
J: TRBJ2-4
D: TRBD2
DNA: TGTGCCACCGGGGGGGACAAAAACATTCAGTACTTC
CDR3: CATGGDKNIQYF

size: -
V: TRBV19
J: TRBJ1-2
D: TRBD1
DNA: TGTGCCAGTAGCAGGGGGTCCTATGGCTACACCTTC
CDR3: CASSRGSYGYTF

size: -
V: TRBV11-2
J: TRBJ1-4
D: TRBD1
DNA: TGTGCCAGCAGCTACCGACAGGGTGGGGAAAAACTGTTTTTT
CDR3: CASSYRQGGEKLFF

size: once
V: TRBV11-2
J: TRBJ1-1
D: TRBD1
DNA: TGTGCCAGCAGCTCACCCTTCCGACAGGGAAAGAACACTGAAGCTTTCTTT
CDR3: CASSSPFRQGKNTEAFF

size: -
V: TRBV30
J: TRBJ1-1
D: -
DNA: TGTGCCTGGAACCCTACTGGTGGCACTGAAGCTTTCTTT
CDR3: CAWNPTGGTEAFF

size: -
V: TRBV5-6
J: TRBJ1-1
D: TRBD1
DNA: TGTGCCAGCAGACTCCAACAGGGGGCCGTTACTGAAGCTTTCTTT
CDR3: CASRLQQGAVTEAFF